Below, 8 T cell receptor beta chains from the same sample are listed, as sequenced in a study of cytomegalovirus exposure and HLA in healthy donors. 60 Vbeta and 13 Jbeta primers were used in PCR. Data came from immunoSEQ multiplex PCR; TCRdb stores just in-frame clones and leaves some out. Seen in this sample are 150,000 or so clones; the ten most common clones hold under 2%. Specimen: PBMCs. All receptors come from a woman between 45 and 65 years old in good health and CMV-seronegative.

The chain links TRBV19 to TRBJ1-1, with D uncertain. Germline V gene data show CDR1 as LNHDA and CDR2 as SQIVND (reference sequence). Trimming left V 4 bases short and J 3 bases short, with 9 bases between. The CDR3 extends over 13 amino acids. The CDR3 region has the DNA TGTGCCAGTAGTAACACAGCCGACACTGAAGCTTTCTTT. Protein sequence: CASSNTADTEAFF.

The V call is TRBV7-6, the J call TRBJ2-5, with D perhaps matching TRBD1 (5 bases). The J call may be in error: the DNA end matches TRBJ2-7 better. The CDR3 totals 13 residues. Looked up from germline, CDR1 is SGHVS and CDR2 is FNYEAQ. CDR3 sequence reads: CASSLGQPYEQYF. CDR3 nucleotide sequence: TGTGCCAGCAGCTTAGGACAGCCCTACGAGCAGTACTTC.

This rearrangement joins TRBV19 to TRBJ1-1; D remains ambiguous. V lost 2 bases and J lost 2, with 6 bases in between. CDR3 length: 13 residues. The germline V gene encodes CDR1 LNHDA and CDR2 SQIVND (reference sequence). CDR3 bases: TGTGCCAGTAGTATAAACAGCAACACTGAAGCTTTCTTT. Its protein product is CASSINSNTEAFF.

This sequence joins TRBV13 and TRBJ2-3; 16 positions agree with TRBD2. V lost 5 bases and J lost 4; bases outside the gene matches: 6. Germline V CDR1 and CDR2: PRHDT, FYEKMQ (reference sequence). This CDR3 has 17 residues. The CDR3 sequence is CASSPGTSGRASDTQYF. The CDR3 DNA is TGTGCCAGCAGCCCCGGGACTAGCGGGAGGGCCTCAGATACGCAGTATTTT.

The chain uses TRBV9 and TRBJ1-1, with a tentative D call TRBD1 (6 bases). CDR3 size: 18 residues. Germline V gene sequence: CDR1 SGDLS, CDR2 YYNGEE. The V end was cut by 2 bases, the J end by 4 bases, with 24 bases between. CDR3 sequence reads: CASSVRSLPGGRGTEAFF. Written as DNA, the CDR3 is TGTGCCAGCAGCGTCCGATCCCTCCCGGGGGGCAGAGGCACTGAAGCTTTCTTT.

The J gene is TRBJ1-2, the V gene TRBV19; D is possibly TRBD1 (5 bases). Trimming cost V 9 bases and J 3 bases, with 11 bases left between them. Germline V gene data show CDR1 as LNHDA and CDR2 as SQIVND (reference sequence). The CDR3 sequence is 12 residues long. CDR3 loop: CASRVSYYGYTF. The DNA for the CDR3 is TGTGCCAGCAGGGTATCGTACTATGGCTACACCTTC.

The V call is TRBV19, the J call TRBJ2-7, with TRBD1 matching over 10 bases. Germline CDR1 is LNHDA and CDR2 is SQIVND (reference sequence). V shed 1 base, J shed 3 bases, and the junction held 0 bases outside the gene matches. This CDR3 is built from 14 residues. The CDR3 is CASSIGTGGYEQYF. CDR3 DNA: TGTGCCAGTAGTATAGGGACAGGGGGCTACGAGCAGTACTTC.

The chain links TRBV10-3 to TRBJ2-3, with D tentatively TRBD2 (6 bases). Trimming shortened V by 0 bases and J by 5 bases, and 15 bases separated the two germline ends. The CDR3 extends over 16 amino acids. CDR1 is ENHRY and CDR2 is SYGVKD in the germline V gene. The CDR3 sequence is CAISESARRAQDTQYF. Written as DNA, the CDR3 is TGTGCCATCAGTGAGTCAGCACGGAGGGCTCAAGATACGCAGTATTTT.